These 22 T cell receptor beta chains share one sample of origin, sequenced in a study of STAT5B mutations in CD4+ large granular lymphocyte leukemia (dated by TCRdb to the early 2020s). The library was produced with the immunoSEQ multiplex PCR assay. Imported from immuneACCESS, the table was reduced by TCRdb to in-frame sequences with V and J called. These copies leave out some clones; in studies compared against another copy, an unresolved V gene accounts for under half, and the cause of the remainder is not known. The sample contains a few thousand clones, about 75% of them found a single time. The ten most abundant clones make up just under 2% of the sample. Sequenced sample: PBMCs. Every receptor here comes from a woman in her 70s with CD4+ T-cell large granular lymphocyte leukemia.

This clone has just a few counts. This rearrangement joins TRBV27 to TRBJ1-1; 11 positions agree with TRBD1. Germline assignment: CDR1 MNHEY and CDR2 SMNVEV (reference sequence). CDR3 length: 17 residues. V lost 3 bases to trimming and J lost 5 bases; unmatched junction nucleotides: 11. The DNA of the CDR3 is TGTGCCAGCAGTTTGCTTATGGGACAGGGGGGAGGGACTGAAGCTTTCTTT. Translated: CASSLLMGQGGGTEAFF.

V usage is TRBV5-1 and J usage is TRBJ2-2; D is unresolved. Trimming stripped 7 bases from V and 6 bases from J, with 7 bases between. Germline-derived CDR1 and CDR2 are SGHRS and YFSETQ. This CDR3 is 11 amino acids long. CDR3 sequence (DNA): TGCGCCAGCGGATTAGCCGGGGAGCTGTTTTTT. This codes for CASGLAGELFF.

CDR3 sequence reads: CASSPPGMGLINEQFF. The CDR3 DNA sequence: TGTGCCAGCAGCCCACCGGGGATGGGGCTAATCAATGAGCAGTTCTTC. This chain connects TRBV5-8 to TRBJ2-1; D is possibly TRBD1 or TRBD2 (5 bases each). This CDR3 has 16 amino acids. Between the trimmed V and J ends, which lost 4 bases and 6 bases, there was a span of 20 bases. Germline-derived CDR1 and CDR2 are SGHTS and YDEGEE.

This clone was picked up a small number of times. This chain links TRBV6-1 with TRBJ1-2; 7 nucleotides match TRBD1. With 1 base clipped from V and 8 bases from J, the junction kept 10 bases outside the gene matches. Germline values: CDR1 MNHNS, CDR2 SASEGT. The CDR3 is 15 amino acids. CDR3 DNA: TGTGCCAGCAGTGAAGTGGAGACAGGGTACGGCGGCTACACCTTC. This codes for CASSEVETGYGGYTF.

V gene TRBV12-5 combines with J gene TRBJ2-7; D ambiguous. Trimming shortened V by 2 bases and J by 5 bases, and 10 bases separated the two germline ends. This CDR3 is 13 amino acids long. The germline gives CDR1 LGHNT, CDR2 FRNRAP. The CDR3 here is CASGLWGVDEQYF. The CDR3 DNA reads TGTGCTAGTGGTTTGTGGGGTGTCGACGAGCAGTACTTC.

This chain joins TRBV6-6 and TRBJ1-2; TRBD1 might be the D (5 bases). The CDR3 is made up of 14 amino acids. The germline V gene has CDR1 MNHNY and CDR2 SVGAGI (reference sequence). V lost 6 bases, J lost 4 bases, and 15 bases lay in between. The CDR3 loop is CASRRDDQFYGYTF. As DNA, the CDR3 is TGTGCCAGCAGGCGGGACGACCAGTTCTATGGCTACACCTTC.

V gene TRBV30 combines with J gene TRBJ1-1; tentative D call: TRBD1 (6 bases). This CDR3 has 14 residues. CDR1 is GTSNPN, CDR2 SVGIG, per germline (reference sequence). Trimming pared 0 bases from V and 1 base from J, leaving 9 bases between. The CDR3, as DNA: TGTGCCTGGAGTGTAGGACAGCAGAACACTGAAGCTTTCTTT. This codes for CAWSVGQQNTEAFF.

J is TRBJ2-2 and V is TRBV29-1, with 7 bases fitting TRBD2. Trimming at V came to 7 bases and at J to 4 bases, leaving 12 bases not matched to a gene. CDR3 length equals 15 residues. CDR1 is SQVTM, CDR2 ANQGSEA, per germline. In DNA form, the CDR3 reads TGCAGCGCCCGAGGCGGGACTATCGGCACCGGGGAGCTGTTTTTT. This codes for CSARGGTIGTGELFF.

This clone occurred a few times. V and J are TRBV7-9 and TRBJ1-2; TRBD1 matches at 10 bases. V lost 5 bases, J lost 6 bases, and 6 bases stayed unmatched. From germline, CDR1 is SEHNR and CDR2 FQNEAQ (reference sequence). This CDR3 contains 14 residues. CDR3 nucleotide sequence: TGTGCCAGCAGCCGGGGGACAGGGGAACATGGCTACACCTTC. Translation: CASSRGTGEHGYTF.

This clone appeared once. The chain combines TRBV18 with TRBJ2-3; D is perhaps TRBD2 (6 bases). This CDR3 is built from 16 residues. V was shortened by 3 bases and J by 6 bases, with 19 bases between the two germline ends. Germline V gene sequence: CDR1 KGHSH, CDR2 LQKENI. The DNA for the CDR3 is TGTGCCAGCTCACCGAGGCTTGGACTACGGTCCGATACGCAGTATTTT. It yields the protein CASSPRLGLRSDTQYF.

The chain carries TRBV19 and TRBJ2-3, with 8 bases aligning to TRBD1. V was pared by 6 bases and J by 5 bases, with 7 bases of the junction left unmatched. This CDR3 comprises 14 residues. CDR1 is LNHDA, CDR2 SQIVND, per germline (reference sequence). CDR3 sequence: CASRDRETIDTQYF. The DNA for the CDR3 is TGTGCCAGTAGGGACAGGGAGACAATAGATACGCAGTATTTT.

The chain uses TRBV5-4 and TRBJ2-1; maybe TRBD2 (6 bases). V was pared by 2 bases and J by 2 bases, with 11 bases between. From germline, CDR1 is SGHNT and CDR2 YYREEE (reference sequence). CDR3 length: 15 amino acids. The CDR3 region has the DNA TGTGCCAGCAGCTTTTTGGGCGGGGCCTACAATGAGCAGTTCTTC. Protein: CASSFLGGAYNEQFF.

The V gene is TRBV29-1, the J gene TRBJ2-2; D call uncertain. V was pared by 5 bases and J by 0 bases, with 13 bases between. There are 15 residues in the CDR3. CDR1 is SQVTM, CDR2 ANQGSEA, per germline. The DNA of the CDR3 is TGCAGCGTTCGCTACGAGATATCGAACACCGGGGAGCTGTTTTTT. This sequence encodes CSVRYEISNTGELFF.

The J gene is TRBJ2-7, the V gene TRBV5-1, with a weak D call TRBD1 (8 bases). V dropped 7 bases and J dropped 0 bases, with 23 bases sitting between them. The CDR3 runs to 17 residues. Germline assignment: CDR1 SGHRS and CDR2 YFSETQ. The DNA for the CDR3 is TGCGCCAGCGGGGGGGGACAGGCGGAAAAACACTCCTACGAGCAGTACTTC. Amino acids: CASGGGQAEKHSYEQYF.

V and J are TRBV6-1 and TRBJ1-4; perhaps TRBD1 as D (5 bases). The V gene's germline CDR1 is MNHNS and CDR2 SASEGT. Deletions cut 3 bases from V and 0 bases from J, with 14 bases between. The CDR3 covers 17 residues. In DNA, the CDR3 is TGTGCCAGCAGTGAGGTTCCGTGGGGCGCAACTAATGAAAAACTGTTTTTT. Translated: CASSEVPWGATNEKLFF.

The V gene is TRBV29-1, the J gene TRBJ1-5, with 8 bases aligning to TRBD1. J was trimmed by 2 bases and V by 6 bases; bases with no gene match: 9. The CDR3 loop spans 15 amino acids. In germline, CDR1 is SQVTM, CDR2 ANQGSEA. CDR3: CSVAGGGQGNQPQHF. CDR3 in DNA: TGCAGCGTCGCCGGGGGGGGACAGGGCAATCAGCCCCAGCATTTT.

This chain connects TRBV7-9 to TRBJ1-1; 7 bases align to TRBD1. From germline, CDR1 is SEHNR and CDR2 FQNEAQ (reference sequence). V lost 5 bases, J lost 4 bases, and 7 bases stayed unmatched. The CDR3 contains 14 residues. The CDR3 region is CASSRDSRFTEAFF. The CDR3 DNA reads TGTGCCAGCAGCCGGGACAGCCGCTTCACTGAAGCTTTCTTT.

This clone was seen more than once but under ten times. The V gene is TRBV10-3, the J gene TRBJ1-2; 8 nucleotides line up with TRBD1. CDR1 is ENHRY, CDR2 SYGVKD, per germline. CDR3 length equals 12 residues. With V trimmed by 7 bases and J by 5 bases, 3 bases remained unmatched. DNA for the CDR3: TGTGCCATCACGACAGGGGTGTATGGCTACACCTTC. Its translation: CAITTGVYGYTF.

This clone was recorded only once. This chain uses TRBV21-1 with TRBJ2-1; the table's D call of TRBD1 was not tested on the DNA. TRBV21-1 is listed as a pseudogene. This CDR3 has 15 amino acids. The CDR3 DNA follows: TGTGCCAGCACCGAGGGGACAGGCCCTTACAATGAGCAGTTCTTC. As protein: CASTEGTGPYNEQFF.

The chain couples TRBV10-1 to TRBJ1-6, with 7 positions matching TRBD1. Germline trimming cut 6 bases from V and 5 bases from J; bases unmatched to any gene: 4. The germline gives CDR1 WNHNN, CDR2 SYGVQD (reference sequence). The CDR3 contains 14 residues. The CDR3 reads CASRSGTDNSPLHF. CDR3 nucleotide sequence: TGCGCCAGCAGGAGCGGGACAGATAATTCACCCCTCCACTTT.

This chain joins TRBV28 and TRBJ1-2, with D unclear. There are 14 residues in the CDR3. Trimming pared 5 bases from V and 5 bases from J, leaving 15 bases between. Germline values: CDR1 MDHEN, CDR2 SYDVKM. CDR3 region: CASSPPGLIYGYTF. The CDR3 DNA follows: TGTGCCAGCAGTCCACCTGGGTTGATATATGGCTACACCTTC.

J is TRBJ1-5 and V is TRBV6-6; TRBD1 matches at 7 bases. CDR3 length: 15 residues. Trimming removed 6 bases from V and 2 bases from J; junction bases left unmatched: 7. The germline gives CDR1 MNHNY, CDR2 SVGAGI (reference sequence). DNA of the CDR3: TGTGCCAGCAGAGATAACAGGGGACGCAATCAGCCCCAGCATTTT. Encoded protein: CASRDNRGRNQPQHF.